This record concerns one TCR beta chain sequence. These data originate in a study of blood T cell repertoires in COVID-19. Study-wide background: Spain, Italy and the United States supplied samples that represented acute and convalescent COVID-19. T cells, B-cell-depleted T cells, or PBMCs supplied cDNA or gDNA.

J lost 5 bases, V lost 2 bases, and 3 bases had no gene match. Germline CDR1 and CDR2: GTSNPN and SVGIG (reference sequence). The CDR3 covers 14 residues. Only in-frame clones appear in the TCRdb table, and some are missing; sequencing was by immunoSEQ multiplex PCR. The repertoire holds about 430,000 clones, roughly 84% seen once, with approximately 1.5% in the top ten. The chain recombines TRBV30 with TRBJ2-5; 12 bases line up with TRBD2. The TCR comes from a woman between 18 and 29 years old who had been exposed to COVID-19. The sequencing input was PBMCs or T cells enriched from blood (not recorded which). In DNA form, the CDR3 reads TGTGCCTGGAGTAGGCTAGCGGGGGGGGAGACCCAGTACTTC. Translating gives CAWSRLAGGETQYF.